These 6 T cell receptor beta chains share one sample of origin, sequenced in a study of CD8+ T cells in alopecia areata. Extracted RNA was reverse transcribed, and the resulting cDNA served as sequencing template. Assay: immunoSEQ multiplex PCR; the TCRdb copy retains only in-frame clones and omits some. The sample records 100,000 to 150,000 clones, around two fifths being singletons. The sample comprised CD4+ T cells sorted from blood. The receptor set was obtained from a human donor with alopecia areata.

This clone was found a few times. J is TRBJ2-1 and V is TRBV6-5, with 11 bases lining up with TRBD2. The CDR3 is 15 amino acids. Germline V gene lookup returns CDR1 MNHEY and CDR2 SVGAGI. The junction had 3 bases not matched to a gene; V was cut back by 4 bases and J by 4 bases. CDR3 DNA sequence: TGTGCCAGCAGTTCTGGGACTAGCGGTTACAATGAGCAGTTCTTC. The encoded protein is CASSSGTSGYNEQFF.

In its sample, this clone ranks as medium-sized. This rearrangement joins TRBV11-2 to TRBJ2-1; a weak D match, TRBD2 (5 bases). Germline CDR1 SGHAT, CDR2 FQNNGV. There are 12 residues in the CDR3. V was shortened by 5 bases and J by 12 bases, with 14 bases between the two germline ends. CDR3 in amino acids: CASSGTGLGQFF. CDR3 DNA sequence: TGTGCCAGCAGCGGAACGGGGTTAGGGCAGTTCTTC. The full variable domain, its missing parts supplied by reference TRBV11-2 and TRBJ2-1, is EAGVAQSPRYKIIEKRQSVAFWCNPISGHATLYWYQQILGQGPKLLIQFQNNGVVDDSQLPKDRFSAERLKGVDSTLKIQPAKLEDSAVYLCASSGTGLGQFFGPGTRLTVL.

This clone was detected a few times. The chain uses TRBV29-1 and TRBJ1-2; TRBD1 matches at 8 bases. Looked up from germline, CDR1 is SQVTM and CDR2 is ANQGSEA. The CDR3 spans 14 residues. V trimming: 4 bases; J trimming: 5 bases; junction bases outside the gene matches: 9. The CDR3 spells CSVAGTGEDYGYTF. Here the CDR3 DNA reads TGCAGCGTTGCCGGGACAGGCGAGGATTATGGCTACACCTTC.

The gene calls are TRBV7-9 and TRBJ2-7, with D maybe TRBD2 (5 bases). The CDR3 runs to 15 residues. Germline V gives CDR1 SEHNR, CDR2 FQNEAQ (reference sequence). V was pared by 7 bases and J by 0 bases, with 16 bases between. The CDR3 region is CASTERVGSSYEQYF. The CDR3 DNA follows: TGTGCCAGCACCGAGAGGGTAGGATCCTCCTACGAGCAGTACTTC.

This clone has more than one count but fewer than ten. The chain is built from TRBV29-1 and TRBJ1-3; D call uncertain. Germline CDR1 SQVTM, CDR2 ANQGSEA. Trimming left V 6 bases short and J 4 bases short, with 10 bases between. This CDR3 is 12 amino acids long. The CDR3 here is CSVGFVGNTIYF. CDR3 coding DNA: TGCAGCGTCGGGTTCGTCGGAAACACCATATATTTT.

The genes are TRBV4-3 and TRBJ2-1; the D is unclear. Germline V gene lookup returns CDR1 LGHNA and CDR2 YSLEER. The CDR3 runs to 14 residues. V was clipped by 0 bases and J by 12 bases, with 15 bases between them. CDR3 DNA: TGCGCCAGCAGCCAAGATCCGGAGTCGAGAGGGCAGTTCTTC. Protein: CASSQDPESRGQFF.